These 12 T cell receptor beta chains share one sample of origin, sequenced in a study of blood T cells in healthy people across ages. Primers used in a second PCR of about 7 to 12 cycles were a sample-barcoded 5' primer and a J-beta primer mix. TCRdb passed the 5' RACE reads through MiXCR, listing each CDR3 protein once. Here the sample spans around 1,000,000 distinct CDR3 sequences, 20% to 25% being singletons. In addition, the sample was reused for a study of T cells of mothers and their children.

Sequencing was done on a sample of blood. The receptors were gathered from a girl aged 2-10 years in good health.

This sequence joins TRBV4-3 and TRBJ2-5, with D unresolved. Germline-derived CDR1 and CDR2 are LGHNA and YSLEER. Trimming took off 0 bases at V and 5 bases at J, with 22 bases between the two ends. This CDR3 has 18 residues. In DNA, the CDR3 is TGCGCCAGCAGCCAAGATTGGCAATCGGATCCCCCCGAGGAGACCCAGTACTTC. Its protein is CASSQDWQSDPPEETQYF.

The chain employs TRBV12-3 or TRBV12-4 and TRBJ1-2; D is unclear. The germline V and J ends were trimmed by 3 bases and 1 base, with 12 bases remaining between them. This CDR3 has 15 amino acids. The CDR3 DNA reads TGTGCCAGCAGTTTTACAGCGCTGCTTAACTATGGCTACACCTTC. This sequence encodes CASSFTALLNYGYTF.

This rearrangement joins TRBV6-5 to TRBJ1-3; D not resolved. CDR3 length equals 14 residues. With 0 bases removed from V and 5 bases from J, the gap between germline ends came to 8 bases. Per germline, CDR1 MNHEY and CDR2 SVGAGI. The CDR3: CASSYSGHRNTIYF. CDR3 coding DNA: TGTGCCAGCAGTTACTCGGGCCACCGAAACACCATATATTTT.

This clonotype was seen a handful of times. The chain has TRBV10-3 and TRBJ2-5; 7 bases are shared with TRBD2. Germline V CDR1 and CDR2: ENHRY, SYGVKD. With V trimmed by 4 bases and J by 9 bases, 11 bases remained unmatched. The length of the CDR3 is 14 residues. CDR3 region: CAISASGRREAQYF. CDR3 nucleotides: TGTGCCATCAGTGCTAGCGGTCGGAGGGAGGCCCAGTACTTC.

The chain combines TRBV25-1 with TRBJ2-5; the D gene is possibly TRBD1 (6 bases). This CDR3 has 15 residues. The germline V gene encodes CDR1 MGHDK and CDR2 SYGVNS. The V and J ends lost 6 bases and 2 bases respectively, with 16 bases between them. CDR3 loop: CASSRPSGAQETQYF. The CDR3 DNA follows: TGTGCCAGCAGCCGTCCGTCAGGGGCACAAGAGACCCAGTACTTC.

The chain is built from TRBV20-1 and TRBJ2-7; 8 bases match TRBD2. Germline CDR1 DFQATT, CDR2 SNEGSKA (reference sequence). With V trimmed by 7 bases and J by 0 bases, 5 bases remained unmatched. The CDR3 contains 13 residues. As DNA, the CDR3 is TGCAGTGGGTTTGGGACTAGCTCCTACGAGCAGTACTTC. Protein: CSGFGTSSYEQYF.

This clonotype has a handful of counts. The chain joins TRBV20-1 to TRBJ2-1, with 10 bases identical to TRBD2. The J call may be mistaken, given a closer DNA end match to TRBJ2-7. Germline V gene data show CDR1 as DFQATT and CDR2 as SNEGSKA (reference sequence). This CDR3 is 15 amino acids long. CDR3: CSARDLAGEAYEQYF. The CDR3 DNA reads TGCAGTGCTAGAGATCTAGCGGGGGAGGCCTACGAGCAGTACTTC.

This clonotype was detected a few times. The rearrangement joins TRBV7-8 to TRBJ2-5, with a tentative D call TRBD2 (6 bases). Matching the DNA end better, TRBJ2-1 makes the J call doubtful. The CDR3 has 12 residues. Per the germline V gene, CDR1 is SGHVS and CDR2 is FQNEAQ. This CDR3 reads CASSFSSDEQFF. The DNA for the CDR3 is TGTGCCAGCAGCTTCTCTAGCGATGAGCAGTTCTTC.

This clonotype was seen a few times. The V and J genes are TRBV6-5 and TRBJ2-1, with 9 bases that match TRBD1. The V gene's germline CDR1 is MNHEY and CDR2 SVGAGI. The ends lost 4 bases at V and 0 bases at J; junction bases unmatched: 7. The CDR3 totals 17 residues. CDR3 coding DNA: TGTGCCAGCAGTTTCACAGGGGGCGCGAACTCCTACAATGAGCAGTTCTTC. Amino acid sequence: CASSFTGGANSYNEQFF.

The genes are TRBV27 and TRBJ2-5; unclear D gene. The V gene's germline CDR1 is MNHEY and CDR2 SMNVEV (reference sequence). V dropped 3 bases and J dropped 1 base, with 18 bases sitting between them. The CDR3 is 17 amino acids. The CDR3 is CASSFRPRRSFQETQYF. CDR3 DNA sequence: TGTGCCAGCAGTTTCCGCCCGCGACGGTCTTTCCAAGAGACCCAGTACTTC.

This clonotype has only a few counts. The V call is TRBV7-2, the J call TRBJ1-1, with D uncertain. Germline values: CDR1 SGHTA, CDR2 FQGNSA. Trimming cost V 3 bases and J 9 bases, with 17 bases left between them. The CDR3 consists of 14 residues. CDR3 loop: CASSLLGTEHKAFF. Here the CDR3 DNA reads TGTGCCAGCAGCTTGTTGGGTACCGAACATAAAGCTTTCTTT.

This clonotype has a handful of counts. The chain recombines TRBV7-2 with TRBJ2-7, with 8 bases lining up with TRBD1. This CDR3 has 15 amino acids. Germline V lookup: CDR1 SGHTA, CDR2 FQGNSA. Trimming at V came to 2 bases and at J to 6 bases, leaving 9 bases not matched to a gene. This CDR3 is CASSLRPGQAPEQYF. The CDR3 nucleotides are TGTGCCAGCAGCTTACGTCCGGGACAGGCGCCCGAGCAGTACTTC.